This T cell receptor (beta chain) was captured by sequencing in a study of response to subunit inactivated influenza vaccine. Broader study findings: It was suggested by the authors that few new T cells are recruited by each seasonal influenza vaccination.

TCRdb redid the calling of the RT-PCR reads with MiXCR, one entry per CDR3 protein. Of over 150,000 distinct CDR3 sequences detected, nearly 9.5% appear once; the ten largest clones hold around 9.9%. The table lists this clonotype with a few counts. What it binds is unknown. CDR3 length equals 13 residues. Germline values: CDR1 LGHNA, CDR2 YSLEER. V lost 1 base, J lost 7 bases, and 10 bases lay in between. Sequences were derived from non-naive T cells sorted from PBMCs, sampled on the day of vaccination. The chain uses TRBV4-3 and TRBJ1-2; D unresolved. The receptor's source is a man in his fifties who received an inactivated influenza vaccine. The CDR3 here is CASSQGKQSGYTF. The CDR3 DNA sequence: TGCGCCAGCAGCCAAGGGAAGCAGTCTGGCTACACCTTC.